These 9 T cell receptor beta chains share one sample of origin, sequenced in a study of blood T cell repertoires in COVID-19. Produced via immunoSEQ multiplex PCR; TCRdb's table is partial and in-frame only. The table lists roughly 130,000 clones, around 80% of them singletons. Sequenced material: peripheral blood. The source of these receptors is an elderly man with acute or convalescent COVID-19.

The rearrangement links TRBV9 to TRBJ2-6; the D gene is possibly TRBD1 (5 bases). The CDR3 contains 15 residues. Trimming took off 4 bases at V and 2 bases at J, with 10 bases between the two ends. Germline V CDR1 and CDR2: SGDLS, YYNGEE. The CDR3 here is CASSYKGAGANVLTF. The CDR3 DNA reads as TGTGCCAGCAGCTATAAAGGGGCTGGGGCCAACGTCCTGACTTTC. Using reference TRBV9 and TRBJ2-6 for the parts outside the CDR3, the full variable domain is DSGVTQTPKHLITATGQRVTLRCSPRSGDLSVYWYQQSLDQGLQFLIQYYNGEERAKGNILERFSAQQFPDLHSELNLSSLELGDSALYFCASSYKGAGANVLTFGAGSRLTVL.

CDR3 residues: CASSEESDLNTEAFF. The CDR3 DNA is TGTGCCAGCAGTGAAGAGTCAGATTTGAACACTGAAGCTTTCTTT. V is TRBV2 and J is TRBJ1-1, with unresolved D. V dropped 1 base and J dropped 0 bases, with 9 bases sitting between them. The CDR3 extends over 15 amino acids. Germline V gene lookup returns CDR1 SNHLY and CDR2 FYNNEI.

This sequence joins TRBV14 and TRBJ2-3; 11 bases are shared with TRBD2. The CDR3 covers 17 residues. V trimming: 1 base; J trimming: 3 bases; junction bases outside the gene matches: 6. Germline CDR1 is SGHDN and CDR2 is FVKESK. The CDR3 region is CASSQVLAGVRTDTQYF. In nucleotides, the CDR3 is TGTGCCAGCAGCCAAGTACTAGCGGGGGTACGAACAGATACGCAGTATTTT.

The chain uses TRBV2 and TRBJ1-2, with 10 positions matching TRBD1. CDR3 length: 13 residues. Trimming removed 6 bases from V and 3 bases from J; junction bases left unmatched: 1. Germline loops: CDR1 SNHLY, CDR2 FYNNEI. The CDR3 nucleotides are TGTGCCAGCAGGGGGACAGGGGACTATGGCTACACCTTC. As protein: CASRGTGDYGYTF.

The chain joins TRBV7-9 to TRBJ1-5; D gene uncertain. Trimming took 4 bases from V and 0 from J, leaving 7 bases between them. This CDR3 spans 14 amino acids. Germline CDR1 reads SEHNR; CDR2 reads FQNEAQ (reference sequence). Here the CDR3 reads CASSSHLSNQPQHF. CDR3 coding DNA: TGTGCCAGCAGCTCACACCTTAGCAATCAGCCCCAGCATTTT.

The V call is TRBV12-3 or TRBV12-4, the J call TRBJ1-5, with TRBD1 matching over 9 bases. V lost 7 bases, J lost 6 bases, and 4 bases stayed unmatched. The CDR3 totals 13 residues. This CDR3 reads CASTETGGQPQHF. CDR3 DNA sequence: TGTGCCAGCACTGAGACAGGGGGTCAGCCCCAGCATTTT.

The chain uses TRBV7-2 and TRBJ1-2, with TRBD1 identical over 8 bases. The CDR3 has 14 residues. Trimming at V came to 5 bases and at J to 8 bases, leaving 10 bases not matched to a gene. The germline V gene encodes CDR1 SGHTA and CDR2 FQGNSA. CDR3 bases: TGTGCCAGCAGCCTAGGACAGGGAGTCAGGGGCTACACCTTC. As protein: CASSLGQGVRGYTF.

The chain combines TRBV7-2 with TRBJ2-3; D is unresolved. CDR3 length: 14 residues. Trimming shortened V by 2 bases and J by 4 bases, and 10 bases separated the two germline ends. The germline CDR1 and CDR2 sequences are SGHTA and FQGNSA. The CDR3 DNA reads TGTGCCAGCAGCTTAAGGATGCTAGCAGATACGCAGTATTTT. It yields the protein CASSLRMLADTQYF.

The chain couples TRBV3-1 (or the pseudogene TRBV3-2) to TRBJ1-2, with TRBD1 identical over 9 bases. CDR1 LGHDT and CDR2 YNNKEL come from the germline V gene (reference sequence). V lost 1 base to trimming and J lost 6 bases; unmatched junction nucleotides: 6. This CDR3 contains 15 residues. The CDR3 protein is CASSQVGQGHHGYTF. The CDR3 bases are TGTGCCAGCAGCCAAGTGGGACAGGGCCACCATGGCTACACCTTC.